This T cell receptor beta chain was profiled in a study of blood T cell repertoires in COVID-19. Original analysis: From reference gene primer amplification, estimates of nucleated cell counts were derived. The method was immunoSEQ multiplex PCR; TCRdb's version includes in-frame clones alone and lacks a portion of them. V, J and clone size are taken as reported in that table, and D and trimming were inferred from the DNA itself. In the table there are nearly 90,000 clones, about 87% of which are singletons. The germline gives CDR1 MNHEY, CDR2 SVGAGI. J gave up 7 bases and V 7 bases, and 12 bases lay outside the gene matches. CDR3 size: 14 residues. This clone was observed a handful of times.

Sequenced: peripheral blood. The sequence was collected from a man between 60 and 75 years old with acute or convalescent COVID-19. The V gene is TRBV6-5, the J gene TRBJ1-2; 7 bases align to TRBD1. CDR3 nucleotide sequence: TGTGCCAGCACGGGGACAGACCGTCTTGGTGGCTACACCTTC. Translated: CASTGTDRLGGYTF.